One and the same sample provided the 27 T cell receptor beta chains below, sequenced in a study of CD8 T cells in ankylosing spondylitis. Using its own MiXCR run on the 5' RACE reads, TCRdb lists one record per CDR3 protein. The sample includes tens of thousands of distinct CDR3 sequences, approximately 5.3% of them seen just once. The sample was blood, either unsorted or a sorted T cell fraction (not recorded which). The receptor source for this set is a male donor with ankylosing spondylitis or in good health (not recorded which).

This clonotype showed up many times. This chain connects TRBV20-1 to TRBJ2-7, with 12 bases matching TRBD2. The CDR3 consists of 15 residues. J gave up 3 bases and V 3 bases, and 6 bases lay outside the gene matches. Germline V gives CDR1 DFQATT, CDR2 SNEGSKA (reference sequence). The DNA for the CDR3 is TGCAGTGCTAGGTCCACTAGCGGGGGGTTCTACGAGCAGTACTTC. Translating it yields CSARSTSGGFYEQYF.

This clonotype was recorded at least ten times. The chain combines TRBV29-1 with TRBJ2-2; unclear D gene. Germline V gene data show CDR1 as SQVTM and CDR2 as ANQGSEA. V was trimmed by 4 bases and J by 7 bases, leaving 7 bases between them. This CDR3 has 11 amino acids. The CDR3, as DNA: TGCAGCGTTGTCCTCATCGGGGAGCTGTTTTTT. This gives the protein CSVVLIGELFF.

This clonotype was counted ten times or more. V and J are TRBV7-9 and TRBJ2-5; D is possibly TRBD1 (5 bases). The CDR3 loop spans 14 amino acids. Germline V CDR1 and CDR2: SEHNR, FQNEAQ (reference sequence). V was clipped by 2 bases and J by 1 base, with 8 bases between them. The CDR3 here is CASSLLDTQETQYF. The CDR3 DNA reads TGTGCCAGCAGCTTACTGGACACCCAAGAGACCCAGTACTTC.

Ten or more counts support this clonotype. The J gene is TRBJ1-5, the V gene TRBV28; a possible D gene is TRBD1 (5 bases). The germline gives CDR1 MDHEN, CDR2 SYDVKM. V was shortened by 3 bases and J by 1 base, with 10 bases between the two germline ends. This CDR3 has 15 residues. CDR3 in DNA: TGTGCCAGCAGTTTTAGGGGTTCAAGCAATCAGCCCCAGCATTTT. It translates to CASSFRGSSNQPQHF. Full variable domain (rest looked up from reference TRBV28 and TRBJ1-5): DVKVTQSSRYLVKRTGEKVFLECVQDMDHENMFWYRQDPGLGLRLIYFSYDVKMKEKGDIPEGYSVSREKKERFSLILESASTNQTSMYLCASSFRGSSNQPQHFGDGTRLSIL.

This clonotype was observed a few times. The chain combines TRBV27 with TRBJ2-1, with TRBD2 matching 13 bases. CDR1 and CDR2 from the germline V gene are MNHEY and SMNVEV (reference sequence). Trimming cost V 10 bases and J 4 bases; bases outside gene matches: 10. This CDR3 has 16 amino acids. The CDR3 bases are TGTGCCAAACACACACTAGCGGGGGGGACTTACAATGAGCAGTTCTTC. As protein: CAKHTLAGGTYNEQFF.

This clonotype was seen ten or more times. CDR3 nucleotide sequence: TGTGCCAGCACCCGGGGTTCGGGGGGTTCCTACGAGCAGTACTTC. Its translation: CASTRGSGGSYEQYF. The chain is built from TRBV3-1 and TRBJ2-7; 7 positions match TRBD2. Germline assignment: CDR1 LGHDT and CDR2 YNNKEL (reference sequence). The CDR3 loop spans 15 amino acids. J gave up 1 base and V 7 bases, and 10 bases lay outside the gene matches.

This clonotype was seen repeatedly, ten times or more. The CDR3 loop reads CASSLKGSGNTIYF. DNA of the CDR3: TGTGCCAGCAGCTTAAAGGGCTCTGGAAACACCATATATTTT. The chain uses TRBV13 and TRBJ1-3, with D uncertain. This CDR3 is built from 14 residues. Trimming shortened V by 2 bases and J by 0 bases, and 5 bases separated the two germline ends. Germline V gives CDR1 PRHDT, CDR2 FYEKMQ (reference sequence).

Many counts were recorded for this clonotype. DNA for the CDR3: TGTGCCAGCAGGACACCCAGCATATCCGGCTACACCTTC. It encodes CASRTPSISGYTF. V is TRBV6-1 and J is TRBJ1-2; D unclear. Germline CDR1 is MNHNS and CDR2 is SASEGT. The CDR3 has 13 amino acids. The V and J ends lost 6 bases and 8 bases respectively, with 16 bases between them.

This clonotype was counted many times. The V and J genes are TRBV20-1 and TRBJ1-1; D possibly corresponds to TRBD1 (5 bases). Germline-derived CDR1 and CDR2 are DFQATT and SNEGSKA (reference sequence). There are 16 residues in the CDR3. The V end lost 0 bases, the J end lost 0 bases, and 14 bases lay between the germline ends. CDR3 residues: CSARDGRANLNTEAFF. In DNA form, the CDR3 reads TGCAGTGCTAGAGATGGCAGGGCAAACTTGAACACTGAAGCTTTCTTT.

This clonotype occurred many times. V is TRBV27 and J is TRBJ2-1; the D gene is possibly TRBD1 (5 bases). The CDR3 is 15 residues long. V gave up 7 bases and J gave up 6 bases, with 19 bases separating them. CDR1 is MNHEY and CDR2 is SMNVEV in the germline V gene (reference sequence). CDR3 loop: CASTPLPGNGNEQFF. In DNA, the CDR3 is TGTGCCAGCACCCCCCTCCCAGGGAACGGCAATGAGCAGTTCTTC.

Many counts were recorded for this clonotype. The genes are TRBV10-3 and TRBJ2-1; TRBD2 agrees at 12 bases. Germline V gene data show CDR1 as ENHRY and CDR2 as SYGVKD. V gave up 6 bases and J gave up 0 bases; unmatched junction bases: 6. This CDR3 contains 17 residues. In nucleotides, the CDR3 is TGTGCCATCAGGCCTAGCGGGGGGGCCGTCTCCTACAATGAGCAGTTCTTC. Amino acids: CAIRPSGGAVSYNEQFF.

The table lists this clonotype with many counts. The chain recombines TRBV18 with TRBJ2-5; 7 bases agree with TRBD2. The CDR3 length is 13 residues. Germline loops: CDR1 KGHSH, CDR2 LQKENI. The V gene end was trimmed by 8 bases and the J gene end by 2 bases; junction bases not matched to a gene: 5. The CDR3 loop reads CASSPGGQETQYF. DNA of the CDR3: TGTGCCAGCAGCCCGGGGGGACAAGAGACCCAGTACTTC.

This clonotype was picked up many times. V and J are TRBV20-1 and TRBJ2-5; tentatively, D is TRBD2 (7 bases). The germline V gene has CDR1 DFQATT and CDR2 SNEGSKA (reference sequence). The CDR3 extends over 14 amino acids. The ends were cut back, 8 bases at V and 1 base at J, with 17 bases in the middle. The CDR3, as DNA: TGCAGTTTCATCGGGGGGCCTGCCCAAGAGACCCAGTACTTC. Translating it yields CSFIGGPAQETQYF.

This clonotype was picked up many times. The chain couples TRBV24-1 to TRBJ2-4; 8 nucleotides agree with TRBD1. The V and J ends lost 3 bases and 6 bases, in that order; junction bases with no gene match: 0. CDR3 length: 13 amino acids. The germline CDR1 and CDR2 sequences are KGHDR and SFDVKD. The CDR3 spells CATSDGQGNIQYF. The CDR3 nucleotides are TGTGCCACCAGTGATGGACAGGGAAACATTCAGTACTTC.

This clonotype was observed at least ten times. The chain recombines TRBV11-2 with TRBJ2-1; D assignment may be TRBD1 or TRBD2 (5 bases each). Per the germline V gene, CDR1 is SGHAT and CDR2 is FQNNGV. The ends were cut back, 3 bases at V and 4 bases at J, with 25 bases in the middle. The CDR3 spans 19 residues. In nucleotides, the CDR3 is TGTGCCAGCAGCTTCGGGGCGGGCGGATTTACGGGTCCTTACAATGAGCAGTTCTTC. This sequence encodes CASSFGAGGFTGPYNEQFF. The complete variable domain, with remaining parts taken from reference TRBV11-2 and TRBJ2-1, reads EAGVAQSPRYKIIEKRQSVAFWCNPISGHATLYWYQQILGQGPKLLIQFQNNGVVDDSQLPKDRFSAERLKGVDSTLKIQPAKLEDSAVYLCASSFGAGGFTGPYNEQFFGPGTRLTVL.

The gene calls are TRBV2 and TRBJ2-7, with D perhaps matching TRBD2 (6 bases). Germline V lookup: CDR1 SNHLY, CDR2 FYNNEI. The CDR3 totals 13 residues. V was cut by 7 bases and J by 3 bases, with 13 bases left in between. Here the CDR3 DNA reads TGTGCCAGCAAAGCGGGCTCCTACTACGAGCAGTACTTC. Amino acids: CASKAGSYYEQYF. The full variable domain, completed using reference TRBV2 and TRBJ2-7, is EPEVTQTPSHQVTQMGQEVILRCVPISNHLYFYWYRQILGQKVEFLVSFYNNEISEKSEIFDDQFSVERPDGSNFTLKIRSTKLEDSAMYFCASKAGSYYEQYFGPGTRLTVT.

A word on this clonotype: With a much larger clone just one base away, this may be a read error. This chain connects TRBV20-1 to TRBJ2-5; D uncertain. The CDR3 runs 13 residues. V lost 7 bases and J 2 bases, leaving 14 bases between the germline ends. Germline V gene data show CDR1 as DFQATT and CDR2 as SNEGSKA (reference sequence). CDR3: CSVGPQWQETQYF. The CDR3 coding sequence is TGCAGTGTTGGCCCTCAGTGGCAAGAGACCCAGTACTTC.

Notes on this clonotype: The junction departs from germline at one end; a sequencing error may be responsible. J is TRBJ2-2 and V is TRBV14; unclear D gene. Per germline, CDR1 SGHDN and CDR2 FVKESK. CDR3 size: 16 residues. The CDR3 DNA follows: TGCGCCAGCAGCCAAGTCGGAGTTAAGTTTACCGCGGAGCTGTTTTTT. Translation: CASSQVGVKFTAELFF. Variable domain in full (rest from reference TRBV14 and TRBJ2-2): EAGVTQFPSHSVIEKGQTVTLRCDPISGHDNLYWYRRVMGKEIKFLLHFVKESKQDESGMPNNRFLAERTGGTYSTLKVQPAELEDSGVYFCASSQVGVKFTAELFFGEGSRLTVL.

This clonotype was seen many times. V gene TRBV29-1 combines with J gene TRBJ1-1; D uncertain. The CDR3 is made up of 11 amino acids. Germline lookup yields CDR1 SQVTM and CDR2 ANQGSEA. V was clipped by 8 bases and J by 1 base, with 8 bases between them. This CDR3 reads CSTYRNTEAFF. CDR3 DNA sequence: TGCAGCACATACAGGAACACTGAAGCTTTCTTT.

This clonotype was counted at least ten times. Compared with germline, one end of the junction differs, possibly owing to a read error. V gene TRBV20-1 combines with J gene TRBJ2-6; no reliable D call. The CDR3 spans 17 residues. CDR1 and CDR2 from the germline V gene are DFQATT and SNEGSKA (reference sequence). As DNA, the CDR3 is TGCAGTGCTGGAGAAGAGGAATATTACTCTGGGGCCAACGTCCTGACTTTC. Translation gives CSAGEEEYYSGANVLTF.

This clonotype was recorded at least ten times. V is TRBV20-1 and J is TRBJ1-4; D is unresolved. The CDR3 is 15 amino acids. V shed 4 bases and J shed 0 bases, with 12 bases lying between them. The germline gives CDR1 DFQATT, CDR2 SNEGSKA (reference sequence). CDR3 coding DNA: TGCAGTGCTACGCTACAGCCATCAACTAATGAAAAACTGTTTTTT. Its translation is CSATLQPSTNEKLFF.

V and J are TRBV7-8 and TRBJ2-3, with TRBD2 identical over 7 bases. Looked up from germline, CDR1 is SGHVS and CDR2 is FQNEAQ. Trimming took 6 bases from V and 2 from J; bases not matched to a gene: 8. The CDR3 is 15 residues long. The CDR3 coding sequence is TGTGCCAGCAGGCCACCCGGGACTAACACAGATACGCAGTATTTT. Translating it yields CASRPPGTNTDTQYF.

The CDR3 DNA is TGTGCCAGCAGCCAGACTGAAGCTTTCTTT. This translates into CASSQTEAFF. The gene calls are TRBV12-3 or TRBV12-4 and TRBJ1-1; D gene unclear. V gave up 6 bases and J gave up 5 bases, with 4 bases separating them. This CDR3 is built from 10 residues.

The table lists this clonotype with many counts. The V call is TRBV29-1, the J call TRBJ2-2; no firm D call. Trimming removed 3 bases at V and 3 bases at J, with 14 bases between. Germline CDR1 and CDR2: SQVTM and ANQGSEA. The CDR3 length is 15 residues. As DNA, the CDR3 is TGCAGCGTTGACAGCGCCACCGGCGACACCGGGGAGCTGTTTTTT. This gives the protein CSVDSATGDTGELFF.

Many counts were recorded for this clonotype. The chain is built from TRBV6-9 and TRBJ2-4, with TRBD1 identical over 8 bases. V trimming: 5 bases; J trimming: 9 bases; junction bases outside the gene matches: 6. Germline CDR1 reads MNHGY; CDR2 reads SVAAGI. The CDR3 runs to 13 residues. The CDR3 protein is CASSHRQGTIQYF. CDR3 DNA: TGTGCCAGCAGTCATAGACAGGGGACCATTCAGTACTTC.

There are many counts of this clonotype. This chain links TRBV3-1 with TRBJ2-1; 9 nucleotides match TRBD1. This CDR3 is built from 14 residues. V dropped 3 bases and J dropped 7; count of bases not matched to a gene: 4. Germline CDR1 LGHDT, CDR2 YNNKEL (reference sequence). In DNA form, the CDR3 reads TGTGCCAGCAGCCATTCCGGACAGGGGAATGAGCAGTTCTTC. This encodes CASSHSGQGNEQFF.

This clonotype showed up many times. The chain combines TRBV20-1 with TRBJ2-5; perhaps TRBD2 as D (6 bases). The germline V and J ends were trimmed by 3 bases and 0 bases, with 8 bases remaining between them. The CDR3 is 13 residues long. Germline CDR1 reads DFQATT; CDR2 reads SNEGSKA (reference sequence). In nucleotides, the CDR3 is TGCAGTGCTAGCGGGGGTTACCAAGAGACCCAGTACTTC. Translation: CSASGGYQETQYF.